This paragraph covers one T cell receptor (beta chain) sequence. Method: immunoSEQ multiplex PCR; TCRdb's copy keeps in-frame clones and lacks some. The sample gives about 97,000 clones, roughly 91% of which show up once; 7.8% is in the top ten. This entry belongs to a study of control samples from healthy donors and cancer patients. The CDR3 length is 11 residues. V lost 6 bases and J lost 8, with 10 bases in between. Germline loops: CDR1 MDHEN, CDR2 SYDVKM. V and J are TRBV28 and TRBJ1-2; maybe TRBD1 (6 bases). The sequence was collected from a man younger than 45 in good health. Material for sequencing was blood. In DNA form, the CDR3 reads TGTGCCAGCAGATCCAGGGGAGGCTACACCTTC. Protein sequence: CASRSRGGYTF.